This TCR beta chain was observed in a study of blood T cell repertoires in COVID-19. As for the study in general: Sites across the United States, Italy and Spain contributed samples from acute and convalescent COVID-19.

Clones were sequenced by immunoSEQ multiplex PCR, and TCRdb holds only the in-frame ones, with some missing. The table records over 80,000 clones, more than 70% of them present only once. J lost 7 bases, V lost 3 bases, and 7 bases had no gene match. The CDR3 is 15 amino acids. Germline V CDR1 and CDR2: KGHSH, LQKENI. This TCR was recovered from an elderly woman with acute or convalescent COVID-19. The material sequenced was peripheral blood. The chain couples TRBV18 to TRBJ1-5, with 9 bases matching TRBD1. Written as DNA, the CDR3 is TGTGCCAGCTCACCGGACAGGGGAGTTTTCCAGCCCCAGCATTTT. This encodes CASSPDRGVFQPQHF.